The 28 T cell receptor beta chains given below trace back to one sample, sequenced in a study of OX40 agonist ivuxolimab in advanced cancers. Clones were read by immunoSEQ multiplex PCR, and TCRdb kept only the in-frame ones, dropping some. The sample has approximately 39,000 clones; around nine tenths are singletons. The sequences come from CD4+ or CD8+ T cells sorted from blood, collected in a trial of the OX40 agonist ivuxolimab. All receptors come from an adult with an advanced solid tumor such as melanoma, head and neck, liver or kidney cancer.

The chain has TRBV5-1 and TRBJ2-7; D might be TRBD1 or TRBD2, each matching 5 bases. This CDR3 is built from 13 residues. Germline V lookup: CDR1 SGHRS, CDR2 YFSETQ. V was pared by 3 bases and J by 1 base, with 8 bases between. As DNA, the CDR3 is TGCGCCAGCAGCTGGGGACCTTCCTACGAGCAGTACTTC. It is translated as CASSWGPSYEQYF.

This clone was picked up one time. V usage is TRBV13 and J usage is TRBJ2-5, with D perhaps TRBD1 or TRBD2 (6 bases each). The J call is doubtful: the DNA matches TRBJ2-7 better. The CDR3 runs 15 residues. The germline V gene encodes CDR1 PRHDT and CDR2 FYEKMQ (reference sequence). CDR3 coding DNA: TGTGCCAGCAGCTTAGTTACGGGGGCAAGTTACGAGCAGTACTTC. It yields the protein CASSLVTGASYEQYF.

The chain recombines TRBV27 with TRBJ1-1; D is uncertain. V shed 2 bases and J shed 1 base, with 14 bases lying between them. This CDR3 is built from 16 residues. Germline V gene sequence: CDR1 MNHEY, CDR2 SMNVEV (reference sequence). CDR3 nucleotide sequence: TGTGCCAGCAGTTTAACGGCGGGCGCAGGGAACACTGAAGCTTTCTTT. Translated: CASSLTAGAGNTEAFF.

The rearrangement links TRBV7-9 to TRBJ2-2; either TRBD1 or TRBD2 may fit D (5 bases each). The V end was cut by 5 bases, the J end by 5 bases, with 15 bases between. CDR1 and CDR2 from the germline V gene are SEHNR and FQNEAQ (reference sequence). The CDR3 contains 15 residues. CDR3 amino acids: CASSSLRGETGELFF. DNA for the CDR3: TGTGCCAGCAGCAGTCTTCGAGGGGAGACCGGGGAGCTGTTTTTT. Using reference TRBV7-9 and TRBJ2-2 for the parts outside the CDR3, the full variable domain is DTGVSQNPRHKITKRGQNVTFRCDPISEHNRLYWYRQTLGQGPEFLTYFQNEAQLEKSRLLSDRFSAERPKGSFSTLEIQRTEQGDSAMYLCASSSLRGETGELFFGEGSRLTVL.

The CDR3 DNA reads as TGTGCCAGCAAGGGGACACCGAACACTGAAGCTTTCTTT. Residues: CASKGTPNTEAFF. The chain has TRBV7-9 and TRBJ1-1; possibly TRBD1 for D (6 bases). Looked up from germline, CDR1 is SEHNR and CDR2 is FQNEAQ (reference sequence). V lost 7 bases and J 1 base, leaving 10 bases between the germline ends. The CDR3 length is 13 residues.

This chain uses TRBV19 with TRBJ2-1; D is undetermined. CDR1 and CDR2 from the germline V gene are LNHDA and SQIVND (reference sequence). The CDR3 runs 12 residues. V dropped 7 bases and J dropped 5 bases, with 9 bases sitting between them. The CDR3 region is CASTFGNNEQFF. DNA of the CDR3: TGTGCCAGTACATTCGGCAACAATGAGCAGTTCTTC.

Details on this clone: This may stem from a read error, because a much larger clone lies one nucleotide away. The rearrangement uses TRBV7-2 and TRBJ2-7; perhaps TRBD2 as D (5 bases). Germline CDR1 SGHTA, CDR2 FQGNSA. The CDR3 length is 13 residues. Trimming pared 2 bases from V and 1 base from J, leaving 6 bases between. In DNA, the CDR3 is TGTGCCAGCAGCTTACGGGGATCCTACGAGCAGTACTTC. Translated: CASSLRGSYEQYF.

The chain joins TRBV11-2 to TRBJ1-1, with D unclear. The CDR3 totals 14 residues. Germline lookup yields CDR1 SGHAT and CDR2 FQNNGV. Trimming took 0 bases from V and 3 from J, leaving 8 bases between them. The CDR3 region has the DNA TGTGCCAGCAGCTTAGATAAGATTTACACTGAAGCTTTCTTT. It codes for CASSLDKIYTEAFF.

The rearrangement links TRBV4-2 to TRBJ1-6, with D perhaps matching TRBD1 (5 bases). Germline assignment: CDR1 LGHNA and CDR2 YNFKEQ. CDR3 length: 16 residues. Trimming stripped 0 bases from V and 2 bases from J, with 8 bases between. The CDR3 region has the DNA TGTGCCAGCAGCCAAGATCCAGGGACCTATAATTCACCCCTCCACTTT. It specifies CASSQDPGTYNSPLHF.

The chain joins TRBV27 to TRBJ2-1; D is possibly TRBD1 or TRBD2 (6 bases each). There are 14 residues in the CDR3. Germline V gene lookup returns CDR1 MNHEY and CDR2 SMNVEV (reference sequence). V was cut by 3 bases and J by 5 bases, with 11 bases left in between. CDR3 bases: TGTGCCAGCAGTTTTGGGGGGCGCAACAATGAGCAGTTCTTC. Translating gives CASSFGGRNNEQFF.

The CDR3 DNA is TGCGCCAGCAGCCAAGCCGATTTCAATGAGCAGTTCTTC. As protein: CASSQADFNEQFF. The J gene is TRBJ2-1, the V gene TRBV4-1; D not certain. Germline lookup yields CDR1 MGHRA and CDR2 YSYEKL. The CDR3 has 13 amino acids. Trimming took off 1 base at V and 6 bases at J, with 7 bases between the two ends.

The chain couples TRBV6-6 to TRBJ2-5, with unresolved D. The V end lost 2 bases, the J end lost 3 bases, and 7 bases lay between the germline ends. The CDR3 is 13 residues long. The germline gives CDR1 MNHNY, CDR2 SVGAGI (reference sequence). The CDR3 nucleotides read TGTGCCAGCAGTTACGGGCCGAAAGAGACCCAGTACTTC. Encoded protein: CASSYGPKETQYF.

The chain is built from TRBV19 and TRBJ2-1; no clear D. CDR3 length: 14 amino acids. Germline CDR1 is LNHDA and CDR2 is SQIVND (reference sequence). The V gene lost 3 bases and the J gene lost 5 bases, with 11 bases spanning the gap. The CDR3 here is CASSISLLNNEQFF. Here the CDR3 DNA reads TGTGCCAGTAGTATTAGTCTACTTAACAATGAGCAGTTCTTC.

A few counts support this clone. The V call is TRBV7-3, the J call TRBJ2-2; D gene ambiguous. The CDR3 has 14 residues. Trimming stripped 5 bases from V and 0 bases from J, with 7 bases between. Germline V gene lookup returns CDR1 SGHTA and CDR2 FQGTGA. In DNA, the CDR3 is TGTGCCAGCAGCATCGACGCGAACACCGGGGAGCTGTTTTTT. It is translated as CASSIDANTGELFF.

In this sample, this clone turned up once. Other DNA variants within this sample encode the same CDR3. This rearrangement joins TRBV28 to TRBJ2-7; D remains unclear. CDR1 and CDR2 (germline): MDHEN, SYDVKM. Trimming pared 6 bases from V and 0 bases from J, leaving 9 bases between. The CDR3 has 13 residues. DNA of the CDR3: TGTGCCAGCAGCTTAGGTAGCTCCTACGAGCAGTACTTC. Translated, it gives CASSLGSSYEQYF.

The V gene is TRBV5-4, the J gene TRBJ2-1; TRBD2 matches at 12 bases. J gave up 9 bases and V 4 bases, and 5 bases lay outside the gene matches. The CDR3 runs to 14 residues. In germline, CDR1 is SGHNT, CDR2 YYREEE (reference sequence). The chain's CDR3 is CASSPGLAGSEQFF. CDR3 bases: TGTGCCAGCAGCCCTGGACTAGCGGGAAGTGAGCAGTTCTTC.

V usage is TRBV5-4 and J usage is TRBJ2-2; D might be TRBD2 (6 bases). CDR1 is SGHNT and CDR2 is YYREEE in the germline V gene (reference sequence). Between the trimmed V and J ends, which lost 3 bases and 5 bases, there was a span of 14 bases. The CDR3 runs 15 residues. In DNA, the CDR3 is TGTGCCAGCAGCTGGGGCGGCGGGAATACCGGGGAGCTGTTTTTT. Translation gives CASSWGGGNTGELFF.

The chain combines TRBV29-1 with TRBJ1-2; D gene ambiguous. Trimming removed 5 bases at V and 8 bases at J, with 9 bases between. The CDR3 consists of 10 residues. In germline, CDR1 is SQVTM, CDR2 ANQGSEA. CDR3 in DNA: TGCAGCGTTCCCGGAGGCGGCTACACCTTC. Translated: CSVPGGGYTF. The complete variable domain, with remaining parts taken from reference TRBV29-1 and TRBJ1-2, reads SAVISQKPSRDICQRGTSLTIQCQVDSQVTMMFWYRQQPGQSLTLIATANQGSEATYESGFVIDKFPISRPNLTFSTLTVSNMSPEDSSIYLCSVPGGGYTFGSGTRLTVV.

V gene TRBV7-9 combines with J gene TRBJ1-5; D uncertain. Trimming pared 0 bases from V and 7 bases from J, leaving 10 bases between. The CDR3 spans 14 residues. The germline V gene has CDR1 SEHNR and CDR2 FQNEAQ (reference sequence). For the CDR3, the DNA is TGTGCCAGCAGCTTAGCGTCGGTCGGGCAGCCCCAGCATTTT. It yields the protein CASSLASVGQPQHF.

This clone came up a few times. The V call is TRBV28, the J call TRBJ2-1, with unresolved D. The V gene's germline CDR1 is MDHEN and CDR2 SYDVKM. CDR3 size: 13 residues. V gave up 7 bases and J gave up 6 bases, with 13 bases separating them. The CDR3 nucleotides are TGTGCCAGCAATCCGGGTCTAAGCAATGAGCAGTTCTTC. Translating it yields CASNPGLSNEQFF.

The chain has TRBV27 and TRBJ1-5; the D is unclear. Trimming stripped 5 bases from V and 4 bases from J, with 18 bases between. CDR1 is MNHEY, CDR2 SMNVEV, per germline (reference sequence). The CDR3 is made up of 16 amino acids. The CDR3 region is CASSQRGKVPNQPQHF. CDR3 nucleotides: TGTGCCAGCAGTCAGCGGGGAAAGGTCCCTAATCAGCCCCAGCATTTT.

The CDR3 spells CASSRQGFHEQYF. As DNA, the CDR3 is TGTGCCAGCAGCCGCCAGGGATTCCACGAGCAGTACTTC. The chain has TRBV28 and TRBJ2-7; possible D gene TRBD1, 5 bases. Trimming left V 6 bases short and J 5 bases short, with 14 bases between. Germline V lookup: CDR1 MDHEN, CDR2 SYDVKM. The CDR3 loop spans 13 amino acids.

The chain couples TRBV7-9 to TRBJ1-4, with 7 bases that match TRBD1. V gave up 0 bases and J gave up 8 bases; unmatched junction bases: 9. The germline CDR1 and CDR2 sequences are SEHNR and FQNEAQ (reference sequence). The CDR3 has 16 residues. CDR3 residues: CASSLAPEGAGEKLFF. In DNA form, the CDR3 reads TGTGCCAGCAGCTTAGCCCCAGAGGGGGCAGGGGAAAAACTGTTTTTT.

The V and J genes are TRBV7-9 and TRBJ1-4; D call uncertain. V lost 5 bases, J lost 5 bases, and 18 bases lay in between. The length of the CDR3 is 16 residues. Germline assignment: CDR1 SEHNR and CDR2 FQNEAQ (reference sequence). CDR3 sequence (DNA): TGTGCCAGCAGCCCATCGACCGTCAAAACGAATGAAAAACTGTTTTTT. This gives the protein CASSPSTVKTNEKLFF.

The chain couples TRBV23-1 to TRBJ1-5; D gene ambiguous. TRBV23-1 is an ORF for which the function is uncertain. This CDR3 is 17 amino acids long. V dropped 8 bases and J dropped 0 bases, with 20 bases sitting between them. The CDR3 coding sequence is TGCGCCAGCGGGCTGACGCGCCGTGATTATAGCAATCAGCCCCAGCATTTT. Its translation: CASGLTRRDYSNQPQHF.

The chain combines TRBV29-1 with TRBJ2-1; the match to TRBD2 covers 7 bases. V was clipped by 8 bases and J by 0 bases; unmatched bases: 10. Germline V gene data show CDR1 as SQVTM and CDR2 as ANQGSEA. CDR3 length equals 15 residues. The CDR3 here is CSFYGGVYSYNEQFF. CDR3 bases: TGCAGCTTCTATGGGGGGGTTTACTCCTACAATGAGCAGTTCTTC.

The genes are TRBV29-1 and TRBJ1-2, with D unclear. The CDR3 is 11 residues long. Per the germline V gene, CDR1 is SQVTM and CDR2 is ANQGSEA. V lost 5 bases and J lost 2, with 6 bases in between. The CDR3 loop reads CSVRENYGYTF. CDR3 DNA: TGCAGCGTTCGGGAGAACTATGGCTACACCTTC.

The CDR3 DNA is TGTGCCAGCACCCTTGGGACCTTGGGGGACGAGCAGTACTTC. Translation gives CASTLGTLGDEQYF. This chain connects TRBV28 to TRBJ2-7; tentatively, D is TRBD1 or TRBD2 (5 bases each). The CDR3 extends over 14 amino acids. The germline V gene encodes CDR1 MDHEN and CDR2 SYDVKM. Trimming left V 7 bases short and J 5 bases short, with 18 bases between.